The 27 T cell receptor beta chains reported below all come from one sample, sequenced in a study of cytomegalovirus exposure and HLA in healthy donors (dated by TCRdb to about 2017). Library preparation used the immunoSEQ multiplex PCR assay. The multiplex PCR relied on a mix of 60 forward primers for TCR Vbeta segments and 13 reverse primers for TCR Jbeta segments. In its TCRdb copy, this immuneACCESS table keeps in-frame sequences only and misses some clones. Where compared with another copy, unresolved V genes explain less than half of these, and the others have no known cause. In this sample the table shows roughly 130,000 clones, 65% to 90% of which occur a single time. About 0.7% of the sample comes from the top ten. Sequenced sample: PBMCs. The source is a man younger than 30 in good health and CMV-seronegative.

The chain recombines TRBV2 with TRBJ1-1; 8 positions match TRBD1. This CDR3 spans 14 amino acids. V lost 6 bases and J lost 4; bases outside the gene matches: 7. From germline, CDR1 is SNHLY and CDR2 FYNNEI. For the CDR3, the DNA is TGTGCCAGCAGCTCAAGACAGGGGCGCACTGAAGCTTTCTTT. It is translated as CASSSRQGRTEAFF.

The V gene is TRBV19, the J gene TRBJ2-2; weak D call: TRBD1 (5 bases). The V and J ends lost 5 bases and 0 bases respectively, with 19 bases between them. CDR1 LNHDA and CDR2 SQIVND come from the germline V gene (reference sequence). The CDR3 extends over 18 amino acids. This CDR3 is CASSSPSLDRTNTGELFF. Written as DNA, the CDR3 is TGTGCCAGTAGTTCCCCGTCCCTCGACAGAACGAACACCGGGGAGCTGTTTTTT.

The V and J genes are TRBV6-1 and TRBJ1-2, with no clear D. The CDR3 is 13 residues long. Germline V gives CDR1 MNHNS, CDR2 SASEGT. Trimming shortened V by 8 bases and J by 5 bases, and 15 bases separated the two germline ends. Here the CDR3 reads CASVSVRSYGYTF. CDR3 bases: TGTGCCAGCGTGAGTGTCCGGTCTTATGGCTACACCTTC.

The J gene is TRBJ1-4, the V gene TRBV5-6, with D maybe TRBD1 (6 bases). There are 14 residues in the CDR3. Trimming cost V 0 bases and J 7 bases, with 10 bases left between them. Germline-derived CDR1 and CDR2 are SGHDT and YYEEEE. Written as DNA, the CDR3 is TGTGCCAGCAGCTTGGACAGGGTAGTTGAAAAACTGTTTTTT. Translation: CASSLDRVVEKLFF.

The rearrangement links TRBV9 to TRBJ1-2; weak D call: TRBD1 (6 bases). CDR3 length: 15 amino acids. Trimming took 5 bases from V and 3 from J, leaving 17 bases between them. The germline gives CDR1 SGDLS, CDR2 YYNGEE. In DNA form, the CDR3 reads TGTGCCAGCAGGCGGTTGGGGGGGCGCGACTATGGCTACACCTTC. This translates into CASRRLGGRDYGYTF.

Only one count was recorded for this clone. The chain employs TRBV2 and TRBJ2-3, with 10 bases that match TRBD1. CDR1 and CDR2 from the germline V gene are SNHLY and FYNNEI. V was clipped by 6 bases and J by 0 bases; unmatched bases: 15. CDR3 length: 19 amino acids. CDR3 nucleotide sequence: TGTGCCAGCAGCGCCGGAGACAGGGGGCGGGGGAGCAGCACAGATACGCAGTATTTT. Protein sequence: CASSAGDRGRGSSTDTQYF.

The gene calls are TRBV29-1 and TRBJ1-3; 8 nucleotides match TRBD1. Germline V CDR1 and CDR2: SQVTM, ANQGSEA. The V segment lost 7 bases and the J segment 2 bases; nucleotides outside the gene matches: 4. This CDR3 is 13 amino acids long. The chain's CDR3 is CSARTGTGNTIYF. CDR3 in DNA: TGCAGCGCAAGGACAGGGACTGGAAACACCATATATTTT.

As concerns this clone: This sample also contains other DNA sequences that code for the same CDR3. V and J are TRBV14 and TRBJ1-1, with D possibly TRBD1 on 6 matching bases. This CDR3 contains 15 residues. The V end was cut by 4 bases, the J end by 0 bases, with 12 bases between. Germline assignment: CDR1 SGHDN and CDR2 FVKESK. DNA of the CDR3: TGTGCCAGCAGCCCATCCGGGACATTGAACACTGAAGCTTTCTTT. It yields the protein CASSPSGTLNTEAFF.

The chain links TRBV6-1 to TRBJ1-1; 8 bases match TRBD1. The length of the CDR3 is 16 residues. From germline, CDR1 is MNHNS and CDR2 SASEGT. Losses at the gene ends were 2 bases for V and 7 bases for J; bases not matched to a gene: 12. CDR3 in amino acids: CASSERSGGAWIEAFF. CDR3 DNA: TGTGCCAGCAGTGAACGATCAGGGGGCGCTTGGATTGAAGCTTTCTTT.

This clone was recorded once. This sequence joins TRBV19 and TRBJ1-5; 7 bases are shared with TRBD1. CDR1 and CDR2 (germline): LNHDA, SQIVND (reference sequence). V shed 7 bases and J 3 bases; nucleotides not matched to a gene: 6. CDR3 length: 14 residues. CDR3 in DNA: TGTGCCAGTACCTTGGACAGGTTCAATCAGCCCCAGCATTTT. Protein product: CASTLDRFNQPQHF.

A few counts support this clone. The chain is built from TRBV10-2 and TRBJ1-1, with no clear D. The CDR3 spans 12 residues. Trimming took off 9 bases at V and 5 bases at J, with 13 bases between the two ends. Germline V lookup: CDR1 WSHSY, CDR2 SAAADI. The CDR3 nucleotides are TGCGCCAGTAAGAGGGAAGGGACTGAAGCTTTCTTT. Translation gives CASKREGTEAFF.

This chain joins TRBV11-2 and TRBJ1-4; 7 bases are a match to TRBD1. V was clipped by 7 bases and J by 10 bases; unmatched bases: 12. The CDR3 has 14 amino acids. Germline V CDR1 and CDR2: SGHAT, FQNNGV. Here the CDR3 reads CASKGTELLGKLFF. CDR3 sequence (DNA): TGTGCCAGCAAAGGGACAGAACTTCTCGGAAAACTGTTTTTT.

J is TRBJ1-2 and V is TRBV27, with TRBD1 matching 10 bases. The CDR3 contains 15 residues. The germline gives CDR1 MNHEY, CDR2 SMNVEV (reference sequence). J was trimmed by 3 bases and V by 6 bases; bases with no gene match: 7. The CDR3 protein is CASRPGQGSYYGYTF. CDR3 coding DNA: TGTGCCAGCAGACCGGGACAGGGGTCGTACTATGGCTACACCTTC.

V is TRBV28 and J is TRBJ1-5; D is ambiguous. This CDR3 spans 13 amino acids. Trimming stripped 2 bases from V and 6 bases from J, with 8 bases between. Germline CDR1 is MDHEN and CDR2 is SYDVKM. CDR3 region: CASSLRAGQPQHF. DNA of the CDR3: TGTGCCAGCAGTTTAAGGGCGGGTCAGCCCCAGCATTTT.

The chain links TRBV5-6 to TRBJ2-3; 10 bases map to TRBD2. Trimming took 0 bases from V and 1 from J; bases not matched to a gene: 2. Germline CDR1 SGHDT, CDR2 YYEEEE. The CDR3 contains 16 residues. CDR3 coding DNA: TGTGCCAGCAGCTTGGTGGGGACTAGCGGCACAGATACGCAGTATTTT. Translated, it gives CASSLVGTSGTDTQYF.

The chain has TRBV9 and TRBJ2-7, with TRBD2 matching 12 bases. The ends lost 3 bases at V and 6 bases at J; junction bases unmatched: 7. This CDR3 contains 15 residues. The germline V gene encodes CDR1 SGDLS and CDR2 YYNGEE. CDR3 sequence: CASSGLAGASPEQYF. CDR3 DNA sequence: TGTGCCAGCAGCGGACTAGCGGGGGCCTCTCCCGAGCAGTACTTC.

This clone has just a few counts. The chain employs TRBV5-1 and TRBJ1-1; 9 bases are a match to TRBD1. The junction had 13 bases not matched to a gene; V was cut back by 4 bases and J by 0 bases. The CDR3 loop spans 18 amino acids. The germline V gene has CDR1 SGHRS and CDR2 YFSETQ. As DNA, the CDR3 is TGCGCCAGCAGCGTAACAGGGGGCGGGGAGGGAATGAACACTGAAGCTTTCTTT. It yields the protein CASSVTGGGEGMNTEAFF. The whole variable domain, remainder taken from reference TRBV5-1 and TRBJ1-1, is KAGVTQTPRYLIKTRGQQVTLSCSPISGHRSVSWYQQTPGQGLQFLFEYFSETQRNKGNFPGRFSGRQFSNSRSEMNVSTLELGDSALYLCASSVTGGGEGMNTEAFFGQGTRLTVV.

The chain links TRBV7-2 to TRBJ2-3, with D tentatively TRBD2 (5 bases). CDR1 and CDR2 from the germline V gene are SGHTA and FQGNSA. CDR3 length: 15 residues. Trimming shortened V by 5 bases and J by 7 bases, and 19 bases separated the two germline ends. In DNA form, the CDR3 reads TGTGCCAGCAGCCCGGAGGCCGTCAAAGGTTATACGCAGTATTTT. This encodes CASSPEAVKGYTQYF. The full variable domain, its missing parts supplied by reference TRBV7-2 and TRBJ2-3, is GAGVSQSPSNKVTEKGKDVELRCDPISGHTALYWYRQSLGQGLEFLIYFQGNSAPDKSGLPSDRFSAERTGGSVSTLTIQRTQQEDSAVYLCASSPEAVKGYTQYFGPGTRLTVL.

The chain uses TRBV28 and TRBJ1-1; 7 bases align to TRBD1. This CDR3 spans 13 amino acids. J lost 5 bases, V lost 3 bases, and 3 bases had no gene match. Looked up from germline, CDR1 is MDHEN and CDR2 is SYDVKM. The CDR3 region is CASSFQGETEAFF. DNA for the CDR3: TGTGCCAGCAGTTTTCAGGGGGAGACTGAAGCTTTCTTT.

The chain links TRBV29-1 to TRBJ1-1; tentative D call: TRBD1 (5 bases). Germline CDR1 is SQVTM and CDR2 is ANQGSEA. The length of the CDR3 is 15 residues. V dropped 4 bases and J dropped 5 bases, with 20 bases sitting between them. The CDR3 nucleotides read TGCAGCGTTGTCACGGGACTCAACTCGGGGACTGAAGCTTTCTTT. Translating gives CSVVTGLNSGTEAFF.

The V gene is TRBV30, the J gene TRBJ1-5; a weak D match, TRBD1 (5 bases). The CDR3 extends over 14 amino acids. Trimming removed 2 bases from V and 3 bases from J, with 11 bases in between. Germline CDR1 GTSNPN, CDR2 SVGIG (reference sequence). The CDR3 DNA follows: TGTGCCTGGAGTACAGGTCAGGTCAATCAGCCCCAGCATTTT. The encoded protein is CAWSTGQVNQPQHF.

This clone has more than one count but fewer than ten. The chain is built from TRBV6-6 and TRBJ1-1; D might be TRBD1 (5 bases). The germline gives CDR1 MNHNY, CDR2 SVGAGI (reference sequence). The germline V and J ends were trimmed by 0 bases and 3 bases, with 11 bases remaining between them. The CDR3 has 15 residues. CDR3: CASSYSRRADTEAFF. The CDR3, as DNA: TGTGCCAGCAGTTACTCGCGCAGGGCGGACACTGAAGCTTTCTTT.

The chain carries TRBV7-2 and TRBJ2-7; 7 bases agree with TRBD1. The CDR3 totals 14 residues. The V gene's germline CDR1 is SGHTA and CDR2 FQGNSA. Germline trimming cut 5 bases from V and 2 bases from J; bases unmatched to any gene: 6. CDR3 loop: CASSVGQAPYEQYF. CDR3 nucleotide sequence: TGTGCCAGCAGCGTAGGACAGGCCCCCTACGAGCAGTACTTC. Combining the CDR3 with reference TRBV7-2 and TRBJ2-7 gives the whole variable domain GAGVSQSPSNKVTEKGKDVELRCDPISGHTALYWYRQSLGQGLEFLIYFQGNSAPDKSGLPSDRFSAERTGGSVSTLTIQRTQQEDSAVYLCASSVGQAPYEQYFGPGTRLTVT.

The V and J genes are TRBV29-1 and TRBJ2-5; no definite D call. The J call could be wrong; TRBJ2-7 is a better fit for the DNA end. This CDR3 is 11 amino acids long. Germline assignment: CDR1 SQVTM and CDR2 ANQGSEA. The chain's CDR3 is CSVSGTYEQYF. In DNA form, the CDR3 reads TGCAGCGTATCAGGAACCTACGAGCAGTACTTC.

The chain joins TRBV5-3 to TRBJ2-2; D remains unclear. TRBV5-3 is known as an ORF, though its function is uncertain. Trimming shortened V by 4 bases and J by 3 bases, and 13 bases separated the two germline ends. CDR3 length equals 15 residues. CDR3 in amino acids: CARSVRVSDTGELFF. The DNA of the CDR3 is TGTGCCAGAAGCGTCCGGGTTTCGGACACCGGGGAGCTGTTTTTT.

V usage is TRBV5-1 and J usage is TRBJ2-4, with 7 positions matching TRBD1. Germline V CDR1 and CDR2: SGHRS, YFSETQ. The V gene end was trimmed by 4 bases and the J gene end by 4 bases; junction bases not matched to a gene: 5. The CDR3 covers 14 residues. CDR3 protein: CASSGEGQKNIQYF. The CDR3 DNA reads TGCGCCAGCAGCGGCGAGGGACAGAAAAACATTCAGTACTTC.

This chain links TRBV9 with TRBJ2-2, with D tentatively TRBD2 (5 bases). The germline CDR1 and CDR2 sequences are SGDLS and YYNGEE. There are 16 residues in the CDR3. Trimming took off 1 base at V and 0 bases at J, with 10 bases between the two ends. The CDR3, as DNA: TGTGCCAGCAGCGTACCCACGCGGGCGAACACCGGGGAGCTGTTTTTT. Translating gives CASSVPTRANTGELFF.